A single TCR beta chain is shown here with its context. The data were taken from a study of blood T cell repertoires in COVID-19. As for the study in general: Samples of COVID-19 (acute and convalescent) were obtained from the United States, Italy and Spain. From T cells, B-cell-depleted T cells, or PBMCs came the material, which was cDNA or gDNA.

Germline CDR1 and CDR2: LGHDT and YNNKEL (reference sequence). CDR3 length equals 16 residues. V dropped 4 bases and J dropped 7; count of bases not matched to a gene: 12. In the authors' workflow: Nucleated cell number was recorded as an estimate derived from reference gene primer amplification. Libraries were prepared by immunoSEQ multiplex PCR; TCRdb keeps only in-frame clonotypes and omits some of them. V and J calls and clone size are as listed in that table; D and trimming were resolved from the DNA. The table lists approximately 100,000 clones, about four fifths of them singletons. The specimen sequenced was peripheral blood. The clonotype originates from a man between 60 and 75 years old with acute or convalescent COVID-19. This chain links TRBV3-1 (or the pseudogene TRBV3-2) with TRBJ2-1, with 8 bases matching TRBD2. The CDR3 is CASSPRISGAGNEQFF. In DNA form, the CDR3 reads TGTGCCAGCAGCCCCCGGATTAGCGGGGCGGGTAATGAGCAGTTCTTC.